This T cell receptor beta chain was documented in a study of blood T cell repertoires in COVID-19. Study-level background: Samples taken during acute and convalescent COVID-19 were collected in the United States, Italy and Spain. PBMCs, B-cell-depleted T cells, or T cells provided the cDNA or gDNA that made up the material.

This clone was seen only a few times. Produced via immunoSEQ multiplex PCR; TCRdb's table is partial and in-frame only. The sample holds fewer than 250,000 clones, around four fifths seen once. The CDR3 totals 13 residues. V shed 2 bases and J shed 4 bases, with 8 bases lying between them. Germline-derived CDR1 and CDR2 are MNHEY and SVGAGI. The TCR sequence derives from a woman older than 75 with COVID-19, enrolled during active disease. The chain couples TRBV6-5 to TRBJ1-2; D remains unclear. The sample consisted of peripheral blood. CDR3 protein: CASSYAEAYGYTF. CDR3 bases: TGTGCCAGCAGTTACGCGGAGGCCTATGGCTACACCTTC.